Described below is a single TCR beta chain sequence and its context. The data stem from a study of T cell responses to AZD1222 COVID-19 vaccine. Repertoires were generated with immunoSEQ multiplex PCR, while TCRdb's copy carries only in-frame clones and drops some. The sample carries around 140,000 clones, about 82% recorded once. The ends were cut back, 4 bases at V and 0 bases at J, with 4 bases in the middle. CDR3 length: 14 residues. CDR1 and CDR2 (germline): SGHDN, FVKESK. This chain links TRBV14 with TRBJ2-6; no firm D call. The sequencing used peripheral blood, collected 28 days after the second dose of the MenACWY control vaccine. The sequence was collected from an adult who received the MenACWY meningococcal vaccine as a control. The CDR3 protein is CASSRSSGANVLTF. CDR3 DNA sequence: TGTGCCAGCAGCCGGAGCTCTGGGGCCAACGTCCTGACTTTC.